The 27 T cell receptor beta chains below come from one sample, sequenced in a study of beta chain features in type 1 diabetes (dated by TCRdb to the late 2010s). The antigens for these receptors are not known. Findings and caveats that apply to the study as a whole: Type 1 diabetes patients showed a moderate but significant shortening of TCRB CDR3 length in all four CD4+ subsets.

Library construction relied on the immunoSEQ multiplex PCR assay. The High Capacity cDNA Reverse Transcription Kit was used to reverse transcribe all of the isolated RNA, meaning that expressed TCRB transcripts were what got sequenced. The clones in this table, taken by TCRdb from immuneACCESS, are in-frame only. Not every clone is retained; where verified, under half of the shortfall comes from an unresolved V gene, and the cause of the rest is unknown. Recorded for this sample are 300,000 to 400,000 clones; around 10% of them occurred a single time. Together, the top ten hold about 0.63% of the sample. Sequencing was done on a sample of central memory CD4+ T cells from blood. These receptors came from a man aged 30 to 45 with type 1 diabetes.

The sample holds a few counts of this clone. The sample carries other DNA sequences with the same CDR3. The genes are TRBV5-1 and TRBJ2-5; no firm D call. Germline V lookup: CDR1 SGHRS, CDR2 YFSETQ. CDR3 size: 14 residues. V lost 0 bases and J 1 base, leaving 7 bases between the germline ends. Written as DNA, the CDR3 is TGCGCCAGCAGCTTGGTGGGGATCCAAGAGACCCAGTACTTC. Translated, it gives CASSLVGIQETQYF.

The chain carries TRBV28 and TRBJ2-5; 7 nucleotides line up with TRBD2. CDR1 is MDHEN, CDR2 SYDVKM, per germline. This CDR3 is 15 amino acids long. After removal of 6 bases from V and 1 base from J, the junction contained 8 bases not matched to a gene. The CDR3 region has the DNA TGTGCCAGCAGCGGGGGGACTGAACGCCAAGAGACCCAGTACTTC. This gives the protein CASSGGTERQETQYF.

This clone showed up just a few times. The chain uses TRBV7-9 and TRBJ2-1; the match to TRBD1 covers 7 bases. V shed 4 bases and J 4 bases; nucleotides not matched to a gene: 10. This CDR3 is 16 amino acids long. The germline V gene has CDR1 SEHNR and CDR2 FQNEAQ (reference sequence). This CDR3 reads CASSSFRDRLYNEQFF. In nucleotides, the CDR3 is TGTGCCAGCAGCTCCTTCCGGGACAGATTGTACAATGAGCAGTTCTTC.

In its sample, this clone was seen many times. The chain uses TRBV28 and TRBJ2-2; no firm D call. The CDR3 has 13 amino acids. V gave up 5 bases and J gave up 1 base, with 5 bases separating them. CDR1 and CDR2 from the germline V gene are MDHEN and SYDVKM. The CDR3 sequence is CASSIQNTGELFF. CDR3 DNA: TGTGCCAGCAGTATCCAGAACACCGGGGAGCTGTTTTTT.

In its sample, this clone was seen a few times. Here the CDR3 DNA reads TGTGCCAGCAGCTTAGGAGGCAACACCGGGGAGCTGTTTTTT. Its protein product is CASSLGGNTGELFF. The rearrangement joins TRBV7-3 to TRBJ2-2; a weak D match, TRBD2 (5 bases). V lost 2 bases to trimming and J lost 2 bases, with 6 bases between them. The CDR3 sequence is 14 residues long. Per germline, CDR1 SGHTA and CDR2 FQGTGA.

The rearrangement uses TRBV9 and TRBJ2-7; tentatively, D is TRBD2 (6 bases). Trimming removed 2 bases from V and 4 bases from J, with 16 bases in between. The length of the CDR3 is 15 residues. Per germline, CDR1 SGDLS and CDR2 YYNGEE. CDR3 DNA: TGTGCCAGCAGCGTTGATGGGCGGGAAGGGTACGAGCAGTACTTC. Protein: CASSVDGREGYEQYF.

This clone has only a few counts. V and J are TRBV7-8 and TRBJ2-6; no definite D call. The CDR3 is 15 amino acids. Germline CDR1 reads SGHVS; CDR2 reads FQNEAQ. Between the trimmed V and J ends, which lost 6 bases and 0 bases, there was a span of 9 bases. This chain's CDR3 is CASSKPISGANVLTF. The CDR3 DNA is TGTGCCAGCAGTAAACCCATCTCTGGGGCCAACGTCCTGACTTTC.

V and J are TRBV6-4 and TRBJ1-1, with 7 bases matching TRBD1. Germline V lookup: CDR1 MRHNA, CDR2 SNTAGT. The CDR3 totals 15 residues. With V trimmed by 0 bases and J by 4 bases, 5 bases remained unmatched. The chain's CDR3 is CASSDSQGSVTEAFF. The DNA of the CDR3 is TGTGCCAGCAGTGACTCACAGGGGTCGGTCACTGAAGCTTTCTTT.

The sample holds a few counts of this clone. The chain couples TRBV7-2 to TRBJ2-1; possibly TRBD1 for D (6 bases). Trimming took 4 bases from V and 0 from J, leaving 10 bases between them. The CDR3 spans 15 residues. Germline lookup yields CDR1 SGHTA and CDR2 FQGNSA. This chain's CDR3 is CASSSDSSSYNEQFF. The CDR3 bases are TGTGCCAGCAGCTCGGACAGCAGCTCCTACAATGAGCAGTTCTTC. Full variable domain (missing parts from reference TRBV7-2 and TRBJ2-1): GAGVSQSPSNKVTEKGKDVELRCDPISGHTALYWYRQSLGQGLEFLIYFQGNSAPDKSGLPSDRFSAERTGGSVSTLTIQRTQQEDSAVYLCASSSDSSSYNEQFFGPGTRLTVL.

A few counts support this clone. In nucleotides, the CDR3 is TGCGCCAGCAGCTTGGCCTCAACGGGACTAGCGTCGGATGAGCAGTTCTTC. Translation gives CASSLASTGLASDEQFF. The V and J genes are TRBV5-1 and TRBJ2-1; TRBD2 matches 10 bases. The germline V gene has CDR1 SGHRS and CDR2 YFSETQ. V shed 0 bases and J 8 bases; nucleotides not matched to a gene: 11. The CDR3 is made up of 17 amino acids.

This clone was seen ten or more times. The chain couples TRBV7-2 to TRBJ2-3; 10 positions agree with TRBD2. J lost 2 bases, V lost 1 base, and 6 bases had no gene match. The CDR3 covers 17 residues. Germline V gene data show CDR1 as SGHTA and CDR2 as FQGNSA. CDR3 in amino acids: CASSLGWLAGDTDTQYF. CDR3 DNA: TGTGCCAGCAGCTTAGGTTGGCTAGCGGGAGACACAGATACGCAGTATTTT. Full variable domain (rest looked up from reference TRBV7-2 and TRBJ2-3): GAGVSQSPSNKVTEKGKDVELRCDPISGHTALYWYRQSLGQGLEFLIYFQGNSAPDKSGLPSDRFSAERTGGSVSTLTIQRTQQEDSAVYLCASSLGWLAGDTDTQYFGPGTRLTVL.

This clone was counted only a few times. The chain combines TRBV14 with TRBJ1-3, with D uncertain. The V gene's germline CDR1 is SGHDN and CDR2 FVKESK. V lost 1 base, J lost 8 bases, and 15 bases lay in between. The CDR3 is made up of 15 amino acids. As DNA, the CDR3 is TGTGCCAGCAGCCAAGGGCTCACTAGGAGCGACACCATATATTTT. Encoded protein: CASSQGLTRSDTIYF.

V is TRBV5-6 and J is TRBJ1-3; no clear D. The CDR3 has 15 amino acids. Trimming removed 2 bases at V and 1 base at J, with 10 bases between. The germline CDR1 and CDR2 sequences are SGHDT and YYEEEE. The CDR3 spells CASSFLSGSGNTIYF. In DNA form, the CDR3 reads TGTGCCAGCAGCTTTCTGTCGGGGTCTGGAAACACCATATATTTT.

The chain employs TRBV6-5 and TRBJ2-7; 7 bases map to TRBD1. Germline V CDR1 and CDR2: MNHEY, SVGAGI. There are 13 residues in the CDR3. J gave up 4 bases and V 4 bases, and 4 bases lay outside the gene matches. The CDR3 sequence is CASSFSGGYEQYF. The CDR3 DNA reads TGTGCCAGCAGTTTCTCAGGGGGTTACGAGCAGTACTTC.

This clone has more than one count but fewer than ten. The chain carries TRBV5-4 and TRBJ2-1, with TRBD2 matching 10 bases. CDR3 size: 17 residues. Trimming removed 2 bases from V and 0 bases from J; junction bases left unmatched: 5. CDR1 is SGHNT and CDR2 is YYREEE in the germline V gene (reference sequence). The CDR3 here is CASSFASGGSSYNEQFF. The CDR3 DNA reads TGTGCCAGCAGCTTTGCTAGCGGGGGAAGCTCCTACAATGAGCAGTTCTTC. Based on the CDR3 plus reference TRBV5-4 and TRBJ2-1, the full variable domain is ETGVTQSPTHLIKTRGQQVTLRCSSQSGHNTVSWYQQALGQGPQFIFQYYREEENGRGNFPPRFSGLQFPNYSSELNVNALELDDSALYLCASSFASGGSSYNEQFFGPGTRLTVL.

This clone was found a few times. The chain recombines TRBV5-1 with TRBJ2-7; perhaps D is TRBD1 or TRBD2 (6 bases each). Per germline, CDR1 SGHRS and CDR2 YFSETQ. Trimming removed 3 bases from V and 3 bases from J, with 13 bases in between. CDR3 length equals 14 residues. This CDR3 is CASSWGDTSYEQYF. DNA for the CDR3: TGCGCCAGCAGCTGGGGGGACACTAGCTACGAGCAGTACTTC.

The chain carries TRBV7-2 and TRBJ2-7; TRBD1 matches 10 bases. J lost 3 bases, V lost 2 bases, and 4 bases had no gene match. The CDR3 spans 15 residues. Germline lookup yields CDR1 SGHTA and CDR2 FQGNSA. The CDR3 DNA is TGTGCCAGCAGCTTACCCGGGACAGGGGTCTACGAGCAGTACTTC. Translating it yields CASSLPGTGVYEQYF.

This clone was seen only a few times. Distinct nucleotide sequences in the sample also encode this CDR3. The CDR3 region is CASSLALGTGNYGYTF. The CDR3 DNA is TGCGCCAGCAGCTTGGCCTTGGGGACGGGGAACTATGGCTACACCTTC. The chain employs TRBV5-1 and TRBJ1-2; weak D call: TRBD1 (5 bases). V dropped 0 bases and J dropped 2 bases, with 14 bases sitting between them. From germline, CDR1 is SGHRS and CDR2 YFSETQ. CDR3 length equals 16 residues.

This clone was found a few times. V usage is TRBV28 and J usage is TRBJ1-5; 9 bases are a match to TRBD1. The CDR3 is made up of 15 amino acids. V lost 6 bases, J lost 3 bases, and 6 bases stayed unmatched. The germline CDR1 and CDR2 sequences are MDHEN and SYDVKM. The CDR3 DNA sequence: TGTGCCAGCAGACCGGGACAGGGTTACAATCAGCCCCAGCATTTT. Amino acid sequence: CASRPGQGYNQPQHF. Full variable domain (rest looked up from reference TRBV28 and TRBJ1-5): DVKVTQSSRYLVKRTGEKVFLECVQDMDHENMFWYRQDPGLGLRLIYFSYDVKMKEKGDIPEGYSVSREKKERFSLILESASTNQTSMYLCASRPGQGYNQPQHFGDGTRLSIL.

This clone has a count of ten or more. This chain connects TRBV27 to TRBJ1-2, with a possible D match to TRBD1 (5 bases). Trimming stripped 2 bases from V and 7 bases from J, with 14 bases between. This CDR3 has 14 amino acids. CDR1 is MNHEY and CDR2 is SMNVEV in the germline V gene (reference sequence). This CDR3 is CASSLDSSYSGYTF. DNA of the CDR3: TGTGCCAGCAGTTTAGACAGTTCTTATAGTGGCTACACCTTC.

This sequence joins TRBV19 and TRBJ1-5; 8 nucleotides match TRBD1. CDR3 length equals 17 residues. V lost 5 bases to trimming and J lost 0 bases; unmatched junction nucleotides: 9. CDR1 and CDR2 (germline): LNHDA, SQIVND (reference sequence). The CDR3 here is CASSARTGIPSNQPQHF. The CDR3 region has the DNA TGTGCCAGTAGTGCCAGGACAGGGATTCCTAGCAATCAGCCCCAGCATTTT.

The J gene is TRBJ1-2, the V gene TRBV11-2; unclear D gene. Trimming took off 0 bases at V and 5 bases at J, with 7 bases between the two ends. The CDR3 consists of 13 residues. The V gene's germline CDR1 is SGHAT and CDR2 FQNNGV. DNA for the CDR3: TGTGCCAGCAGCTTAGATACCGCATATGGCTACACCTTC. Translating gives CASSLDTAYGYTF.

This clone was observed many times. The chain has TRBV5-4 and TRBJ2-2; D is possibly TRBD1 or TRBD2 (5 bases each). CDR1 and CDR2 (germline): SGHNT, YYREEE (reference sequence). Between the trimmed V and J ends, which lost 5 bases and 2 bases, there was a span of 16 bases. CDR3 size: 16 residues. As DNA, the CDR3 is TGTGCCAGCAGTCGTCGGGGACGGACTAACACCGGGGAGCTGTTTTTT. This encodes CASSRRGRTNTGELFF.

In its sample, this clone was seen a few times. The V gene is TRBV19, the J gene TRBJ1-5; 7 bases agree with TRBD1. CDR3 length: 13 amino acids. Trimming took 3 bases from V and 7 from J; bases not matched to a gene: 3. Germline V lookup: CDR1 LNHDA, CDR2 SQIVND (reference sequence). The CDR3, as DNA: TGTGCCAGTAGTATCCAGGGGGGACAGCCCCAGCATTTT. It yields the protein CASSIQGGQPQHF.

This clone was observed a handful of times. This rearrangement joins TRBV5-1 to TRBJ2-4; D remains unclear. Germline V CDR1 and CDR2: SGHRS, YFSETQ. CDR3 size: 13 residues. V lost 7 bases and J lost 0, with 8 bases in between. In DNA, the CDR3 is TGCGCCAGCGGTTCGGGAGCCAAAAACATTCAGTACTTC. It encodes CASGSGAKNIQYF.

The chain combines TRBV5-4 with TRBJ2-2; 8 positions agree with TRBD1. The CDR3 has 16 amino acids. Losses at the gene ends were 4 bases for V and 4 bases for J; bases not matched to a gene: 9. Germline loops: CDR1 SGHNT, CDR2 YYREEE (reference sequence). In DNA form, the CDR3 reads TGTGCCAGCAGCGGACGAGGACAGGGTCCCACCGGGGAGCTGTTTTTT. This sequence encodes CASSGRGQGPTGELFF.

The J gene is TRBJ2-2, the V gene TRBV5-1, with TRBD1 matching 11 bases. Trimming at V came to 3 bases and at J to 5 bases, leaving 3 bases not matched to a gene. This CDR3 has 15 residues. The germline CDR1 and CDR2 sequences are SGHRS and YFSETQ. The CDR3, as DNA: TGCGCCAGCAGCTCGGACAGGGGGCGAACCGGGGAGCTGTTTTTT. Translation gives CASSSDRGRTGELFF.